The clone carrying this T cell receptor (beta chain) has only a few counts. This sample is part of a study of blood T cells in healthy people across ages. The use of a sample-barcoded 5' primer and a J-beta primer mix characterized a second PCR of roughly 6 to 11 cycles. MiXCR was run by TCRdb on the 5' RACE reads, yielding one entry per CDR3 protein. The table lists approximately 1.5 million distinct CDR3 sequences, about 31% of them singletons, with around 11% in the top ten. Sequencing was carried out using blood. This TCR was recovered from a woman aged 30 to 39 in good health.

CDR3 DNA: TGCAGTGCTCCTGGACAGGGGGCGAGGTACGAGCAGTACTTC. Its protein product is CSAPGQGARYEQYF. The J gene is TRBJ2-7, the V gene TRBV20-1, with 11 bases fitting TRBD1. The J segment lost 4 bases and the V segment lost 5 bases, leaving 7 bases of the junction unmatched. The CDR3 runs to 14 residues. CDR1 and CDR2 (germline): DFQATT, SNEGSKA (reference sequence).